This TCR beta chain was recovered during a study of cytotoxic CD8 clonotypes in ibrutinib-treated CLL. Study summary: Mean productive templates were 255,043; mean productive rearrangements were 94,082. General study results and limits: Rare overall, public clonotypes shrank or held steady under therapy.

Germline V CDR1 and CDR2: SGHRS, YFSETQ. V dropped 3 bases and J dropped 0; count of bases not matched to a gene: 10. CDR3 size: 19 residues. As to this clone: What it binds is not known.

The intended depth for sequencing was 1 in 200,000 to 1 in 1 million T cells. The method was immunoSEQ multiplex PCR; TCRdb's version includes in-frame clones alone and lacks a portion of them. In the table there are about 310,000 clones, roughly 79% of which are singletons. The sequence was obtained from a human donor with chronic lymphocytic leukemia. Sequencing was performed on PBMCs, taken before ibrutinib treatment. The chain employs TRBV5-1 and TRBJ2-2; 11 bases fit TRBD2. The chain's CDR3 is CASSSALAGGTPNTGELFF. The CDR3 DNA is TGCGCCAGCAGCTCGGCTCTAGCGGGAGGAACTCCGAACACCGGGGAGCTGTTTTTT.